This T cell receptor (beta chain) appears in the sequencing data of a study of T cells in Graves' hyperthyroidism and ophthalmopathy. TCR beta CDR3 region amplification was performed from RNA transcripts. With the HTBI primer set, the TCR CDR3 went through a first round of RT-PCR. TCRdb re-derived calls from the multiplex PCR reads in MiXCR, one entry per CDR3 protein. Of 540,000 or so distinct CDR3 sequences listed, around 46% were seen once; the top ten hold 15% to 20%. This CDR3 has 16 amino acids. With 5 bases clipped from V and 4 bases from J, the junction kept 8 bases outside the gene matches. The clonotype originates from an adult woman with Graves' disease, either hyperthyroidism or ophthalmopathy (not recorded which). The genes are TRBV12-3 or TRBV12-4 and TRBJ2-2, with 9 bases aligning to TRBD1. The sample was peripheral blood or thyroid tissue (not recorded which). DNA for the CDR3: TGTGCCAGCAGTGTCCGGGACAGGGCTGGCACCGGGGAGCTGTTTTTT. It codes for CASSVRDRAGTGELFF.